Shown below are 21 T cell receptor beta chains from a single sample sequenced in a study of blood T cells in healthy people across ages. The authors ran a second PCR of 7 to 11 cycles using a sample-barcoded 5' primer and a J-beta primer mix. From the 5' RACE reads, TCRdb called clonotypes with MiXCR, one entry per CDR3 protein. The data hold about 900,000 distinct CDR3 sequences, with about 62% observed a single time. The specimen was blood. Receptor source: a man in his thirties or forties in good health.

This chain links TRBV6-5 with TRBJ1-6, with D perhaps matching TRBD1 (5 bases). Germline CDR1 is MNHEY and CDR2 is SVGAGI. Trimming took 2 bases from V and 6 from J, leaving 11 bases between them. This CDR3 contains 15 residues. This CDR3 reads CASSYGGGTNSPLHF. The CDR3 DNA reads TGTGCCAGCAGTTACGGCGGAGGGACTAATTCACCCCTCCACTTT.

V gene TRBV20-1 combines with J gene TRBJ2-7; TRBD1 agrees at 8 bases. Trimming took 5 bases from V and 0 from J; bases not matched to a gene: 12. Germline V gene lookup returns CDR1 DFQATT and CDR2 SNEGSKA (reference sequence). This CDR3 spans 16 amino acids. Here the CDR3 DNA reads TGCAGTGCTTCCCCCCCTTGGGACAGGCTCTCCTACGAGCAGTACTTC. Its translation is CSASPPWDRLSYEQYF.

This clonotype was detected once. V is TRBV7-2 and J is TRBJ2-1, with 8 positions matching TRBD1. The CDR3 runs to 16 residues. Germline V gene sequence: CDR1 SGHTA, CDR2 FQGNSA. Unmatched junction bases numbered 13, after V lost 7 bases and J lost 5 bases. CDR3 sequence: CASTPERVTGDNEQFF. The DNA of the CDR3 is TGTGCCAGCACCCCTGAAAGGGTGACAGGGGACAATGAGCAGTTCTTC. Full variable domain (outside the CDR3, taken from reference TRBV7-2 and TRBJ2-1): GAGVSQSPSNKVTEKGKDVELRCDPISGHTALYWYRQSLGQGLEFLIYFQGNSAPDKSGLPSDRFSAERTGGSVSTLTIQRTQQEDSAVYLCASTPERVTGDNEQFFGPGTRLTVL.

This chain uses TRBV9 with TRBJ2-3, with 8 bases aligning to TRBD1. CDR1 is SGDLS, CDR2 YYNGEE, per germline. The CDR3 has 16 residues. V trimming: 0 bases; J trimming: 6 bases; junction bases outside the gene matches: 9. The CDR3 here is CASSVEAGGSWDTQYF. CDR3 in DNA: TGTGCCAGCAGCGTAGAGGCAGGGGGCTCATGGGATACGCAGTATTTT. Full variable domain (missing parts from reference TRBV9 and TRBJ2-3): DSGVTQTPKHLITATGQRVTLRCSPRSGDLSVYWYQQSLDQGLQFLIQYYNGEERAKGNILERFSAQQFPDLHSELNLSSLELGDSALYFCASSVEAGGSWDTQYFGPGTRLTVL.

This chain connects TRBV10-3 to TRBJ2-7; D may correspond to TRBD1 or TRBD2 (7 bases each). Deletions cut 11 bases from V and 0 bases from J, with 17 bases between. CDR3 length: 14 residues. Germline CDR1 is ENHRY and CDR2 is SYGVKD. The CDR3 nucleotides are TGTGCCTCTCTAGGGGAGGGGGCCTCCTACGAGCAGTACTTC. Amino acid sequence: CASLGEGASYEQYF.

The rearrangement joins TRBV9 to TRBJ2-5; no firm D call. The end of the DNA is better explained by TRBJ2-7, so the J call may be wrong. This CDR3 is 18 amino acids long. The V gene's germline CDR1 is SGDLS and CDR2 YYNGEE. CDR3 nucleotide sequence: TGTGCCAGCAGCGGAGGACCTCGACACGCGGACCCCAATGGCGAGCAGTACTTC. Its protein is CASSGGPRHADPNGEQYF.

The chain carries TRBV7-3 and TRBJ2-1; TRBD2 is a possible D gene (6 bases). The CDR3 sequence is 14 residues long. The germline V and J ends were trimmed by 4 bases and 6 bases, with 13 bases remaining between them. The germline CDR1 and CDR2 sequences are SGHTA and FQGTGA. In DNA form, the CDR3 reads TGTGCCAGCAGCTCAAGTAGCGGCTCCAATGAGCAGTTCTTC. Its translation: CASSSSSGSNEQFF. The whole variable domain, remainder taken from reference TRBV7-3 and TRBJ2-1, is GAGVSQTPSNKVTEKGKYVELRCDPISGHTALYWYRQSLGQGPEFLIYFQGTGAADDSGLPNDRFFAVRPEGSVSTLKIQRTERGDSAVYLCASSSSSGSNEQFFGPGTRLTVL.

The chain joins TRBV7-3 to TRBJ2-3; D tentatively fits TRBD1 or TRBD2 (5 bases each). Deletions cut 3 bases from V and 4 bases from J, with 17 bases between. The CDR3 extends over 16 amino acids. Per the germline V gene, CDR1 is SGHTA and CDR2 is FQGTGA. CDR3 sequence reads: CASSLTRDRPSDTQYF. In DNA, the CDR3 is TGTGCCAGCAGCTTGACAAGGGACCGTCCATCAGATACGCAGTATTTT. Based on the CDR3 plus reference TRBV7-3 and TRBJ2-3, the full variable domain is GAGVSQTPSNKVTEKGKYVELRCDPISGHTALYWYRQSLGQGPEFLIYFQGTGAADDSGLPNDRFFAVRPEGSVSTLKIQRTERGDSAVYLCASSLTRDRPSDTQYFGPGTRLTVL.

Only a few counts were recorded for this clonotype. This rearrangement joins TRBV27 to TRBJ1-5; D ambiguous. With 3 bases removed from V and 1 base from J, the gap between germline ends came to 7 bases. This CDR3 spans 14 amino acids. Germline CDR1 is MNHEY and CDR2 is SMNVEV (reference sequence). CDR3 residues: CASSFGRSNQPQHF. The CDR3 DNA sequence: TGTGCCAGCAGTTTTGGCAGGAGCAATCAGCCCCAGCATTTT.

The CDR3 protein is CASSEYLSPYEQYF. Written as DNA, the CDR3 is TGTGCCAGCAGTGAATATCTCTCTCCCTACGAGCAGTACTTC. V gene TRBV6-1 combines with J gene TRBJ2-5; D is undetermined. The J call is uncertain, as TRBJ2-7 better fits the DNA end. Germline values: CDR1 MNHNS, CDR2 SASEGT. CDR3 size: 14 residues.

The chain employs TRBV16 and TRBJ1-2; D is undetermined. The length of the CDR3 is 15 residues. From germline, CDR1 is KGHSY and CDR2 FQNENV. V shed 2 bases and J shed 1 base, with 11 bases lying between them. The CDR3 is CASSQQSGVNYGYTF. The CDR3 DNA reads as TGTGCCAGCAGCCAACAGTCCGGAGTTAACTATGGCTACACCTTC.

The V gene is TRBV5-1, the J gene TRBJ1-1; D gene uncertain. Trimming left V 5 bases short and J 1 base short, with 6 bases between. Germline loops: CDR1 SGHRS, CDR2 YFSETQ. The CDR3 runs 12 residues. CDR3 protein: CASSETNTEAFF. In DNA form, the CDR3 reads TGCGCCAGCAGTGAGACGAACACTGAAGCTTTCTTT.

This rearrangement joins TRBV11-2 to TRBJ2-4, with TRBD1 identical over 7 bases. The J call may be mistaken, given a closer DNA end match to TRBJ2-5. This CDR3 has 15 residues. Germline CDR1 is SGHAT and CDR2 is FQNNGV. This CDR3 is CASSLRQGLMETQYF. The DNA of the CDR3 is TGTGCCAGCAGCCTCCGACAGGGCCTGATGGAGACCCAGTACTTC.

This clonotype was seen once. The genes are TRBV19 and TRBJ2-1, with 13 bases fitting TRBD2. This CDR3 has 14 residues. Trimming at V came to 8 bases and at J to 9 bases, leaving 7 bases not matched to a gene. From germline, CDR1 is LNHDA and CDR2 SQIVND (reference sequence). This CDR3 reads CASAGLAGTLEQFF. The CDR3 DNA is TGTGCCAGTGCGGGACTAGCGGGGACGCTTGAGCAGTTCTTC.

The count of this clonotype is one. In DNA, the CDR3 is TGCGCCAGCAGCCAAGAGCCAGGGGGGGTCTATGGCTACACCTTC. It specifies CASSQEPGGVYGYTF. V gene TRBV4-3 combines with J gene TRBJ1-2; 7 nucleotides agree with TRBD1. The germline V gene encodes CDR1 LGHNA and CDR2 YSLEER. The junction had 5 bases not matched to a gene; V was cut back by 0 bases and J by 4 bases. The CDR3 runs 15 residues.

The chain carries TRBV10-3 and TRBJ1-4, with no clear D. This CDR3 is 17 amino acids long. The germline CDR1 and CDR2 sequences are ENHRY and SYGVKD. With 2 bases removed from V and 0 bases from J, the gap between germline ends came to 13 bases. CDR3 sequence (DNA): TGTGCCATCAGTGAGACCCGTCTAGTTGCAACTAATGAAAAACTGTTTTTT. The encoded protein is CAISETRLVATNEKLFF.

The V gene is TRBV4-2, the J gene TRBJ2-5; 8 bases are shared with TRBD1. The J call may be incorrect, as the DNA end agrees better with TRBJ2-7. CDR3 length: 13 residues. The germline V gene has CDR1 LGHNA and CDR2 YNFKEQ. The CDR3 sequence is CASSQGTGREQYF. CDR3 coding DNA: TGTGCCAGCAGCCAAGGGACAGGGCGCGAGCAGTACTTC.

The genes are TRBV10-3 and TRBJ2-5; 8 positions agree with TRBD2. Trimming at V came to 5 bases and at J to 3 bases, leaving 8 bases not matched to a gene. The germline V gene has CDR1 ENHRY and CDR2 SYGVKD. This CDR3 has 15 amino acids. CDR3 protein: CAISRILSGEETQYF. CDR3 nucleotides: TGTGCCATCAGTCGGATCCTTAGCGGGGAAGAGACCCAGTACTTC.

The chain employs TRBV6-2 or TRBV6-3 and TRBJ1-5, with 10 nucleotides matching TRBD1. This CDR3 contains 15 residues. The ends lost 6 bases at V and 7 bases at J; junction bases unmatched: 9. Germline V gives CDR1 MNHEY, CDR2 SVGEGT. The CDR3 protein is CASSWDRGIEQPQHF. The CDR3 DNA follows: TGTGCCAGCAGCTGGGACAGGGGAATAGAGCAGCCCCAGCATTTT.

This clonotype came up a few times. The chain is built from TRBV6-5 and TRBJ1-2; D unclear. The CDR3 contains 13 residues. Trimming pared 0 bases from V and 5 bases from J, leaving 7 bases between. Germline loops: CDR1 MNHEY, CDR2 SVGAGI. CDR3 amino acids: CASSYSKQYGYTF. In DNA form, the CDR3 reads TGTGCCAGCAGTTACTCGAAACAGTATGGCTACACCTTC.

This chain links TRBV29-1 with TRBJ2-5; the D is unclear. Trimming cost V 3 bases and J 5 bases, with 10 bases left between them. The length of the CDR3 is 12 residues. The germline V gene encodes CDR1 SQVTM and CDR2 ANQGSEA. The CDR3 DNA reads TGCAGCGTTGAGTATCAGACGGAGACCCAGTACTTC. This gives the protein CSVEYQTETQYF.